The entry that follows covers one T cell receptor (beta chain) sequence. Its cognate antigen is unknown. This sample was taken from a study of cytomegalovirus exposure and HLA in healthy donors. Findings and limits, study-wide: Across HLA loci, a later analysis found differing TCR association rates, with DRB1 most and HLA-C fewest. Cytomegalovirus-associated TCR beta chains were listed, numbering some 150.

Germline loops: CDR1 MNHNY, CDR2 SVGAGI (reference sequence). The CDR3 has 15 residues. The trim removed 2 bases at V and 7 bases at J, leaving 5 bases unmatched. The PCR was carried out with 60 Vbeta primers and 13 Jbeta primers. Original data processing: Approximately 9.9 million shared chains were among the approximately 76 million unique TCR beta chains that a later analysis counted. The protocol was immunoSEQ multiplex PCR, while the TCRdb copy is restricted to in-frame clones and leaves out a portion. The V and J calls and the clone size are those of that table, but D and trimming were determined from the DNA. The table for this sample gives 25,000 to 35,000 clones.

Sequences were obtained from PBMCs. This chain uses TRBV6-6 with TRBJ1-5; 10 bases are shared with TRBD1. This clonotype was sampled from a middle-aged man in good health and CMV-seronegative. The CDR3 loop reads CASSYDGDRGQPQHF. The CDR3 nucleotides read TGTGCCAGCAGTTACGATGGGGACAGGGGCCAGCCCCAGCATTTT.